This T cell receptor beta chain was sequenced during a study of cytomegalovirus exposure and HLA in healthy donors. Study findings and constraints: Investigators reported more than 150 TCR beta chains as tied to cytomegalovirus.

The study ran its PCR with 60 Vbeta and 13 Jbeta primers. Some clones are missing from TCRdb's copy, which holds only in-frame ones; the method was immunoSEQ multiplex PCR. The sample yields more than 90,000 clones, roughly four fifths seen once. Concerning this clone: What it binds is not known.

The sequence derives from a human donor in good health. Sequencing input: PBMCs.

The CDR3 protein is CASSLGGLAGGATQETQYF. As DNA, the CDR3 is TGCGCCAGCAGCTTGGGGGGACTAGCGGGGGGAGCTACCCAAGAGACCCAGTACTTC. The chain employs TRBV5-1 and TRBJ2-5, with 15 bases lining up with TRBD2. Germline values: CDR1 SGHRS, CDR2 YFSETQ. With 0 bases clipped from V and 1 base from J, the junction kept 7 bases outside the gene matches. The CDR3 runs 19 residues.